The clone carrying this TCR beta chain was counted between two and nine times. Its antigen remains unidentified. Primers used in a second PCR of roughly 7 to 11 cycles were a sample-barcoded 5' primer and a J-beta primer mix. Via MiXCR, TCRdb re-called the 5' RACE reads, giving one row per CDR3 protein. The data show around 870,000 distinct CDR3 sequences, 29% seen once. The data were taken from a study of blood T cells in healthy people across ages. Findings and limits, study-wide: The donors' CMV status was not determined, possibly confounding changes in expanded clonotypes. With naive T cell percentage, TCR beta diversity showed a strong correlation.

The receptor's source is a woman aged 80 or over in good health. The material sequenced was blood.

The CDR3 reads CASSLRQANYGYTF. In nucleotides, the CDR3 is TGTGCCAGCAGCTTACGACAGGCTAACTATGGCTACACCTTC. The V call is TRBV11-3, the J call TRBJ1-2; possibly TRBD1 for D (6 bases). Trimming took 2 bases from V and 0 from J, leaving 7 bases between them. CDR3 size: 14 residues. Germline V lookup: CDR1 SGHNT, CDR2 YENEEA. Variable domain in full (rest from reference TRBV11-3 and TRBJ1-2): EAGVVQSPRYKIIEKKQPVAFWCNPISGHNTLYWYLQNLGQGPELLIRYENEEAVDDSQLPKDRFSAERLKGVDSTLKIQPAELGDSAVYLCASSLRQANYGYTFGSGTRLTVV.